Below, 27 T cell receptor beta chains from the same sample are listed, as sequenced in a study of blood T cells in healthy people across ages. PCR was performed a second time for about 6 to 12 cycles using a sample-barcoded 5' primer and a J-beta primer mix. Each CDR3 protein is one row after TCRdb ran MiXCR on the 5' RACE reads. The repertoire holds hundreds of thousands of distinct CDR3 sequences, with about half as singletons. The sample consisted of blood. The receptors come from a woman aged 55-70 years in good health.

This clonotype occurred many times. The CDR3: CASSLALAGVVDEQYF. The CDR3 region has the DNA TGTGCCAGCAGCTTAGCTCTAGCGGGAGTTGTCGACGAGCAGTACTTC. The chain uses TRBV7-9 and TRBJ2-7, with TRBD2 matching over 10 bases. Germline values: CDR1 SEHNR, CDR2 FQNEAQ (reference sequence). The V gene end was trimmed by 0 bases and the J gene end by 5 bases; junction bases not matched to a gene: 7. This CDR3 region has 16 residues.

The chain is built from TRBV4-3 and TRBJ2-7, with TRBD1 identical over 7 bases. CDR3 length: 15 amino acids. J gave up 2 bases and V 1 base, and 5 bases lay outside the gene matches. The germline gives CDR1 LGHNA, CDR2 YSLEER. The CDR3, as DNA: TGCGCCAGCAGCCAAGGGGCAGGGGGTACCTACGAGCAGTACTTC. It is translated as CASSQGAGGTYEQYF.

For this clonotype: A read error may explain this, as a much larger clone is one base away. This sequence joins TRBV12-3 or TRBV12-4 and TRBJ1-6; D is unclear. The length of the CDR3 is 12 residues. V was cut by 1 base and J by 9 bases, with 4 bases left in between. DNA for the CDR3: TGTGCCAGCAGTTTAGGGGCTTCACCCCTCCACTTT. Its translation: CASSLGASPLHF.

This clonotype showed up just once. This chain links TRBV6-2 or TRBV6-3 with TRBJ1-5; D possibly corresponds to TRBD1 (5 bases). The CDR3 contains 14 residues. V was shortened by 5 bases and J by 3 bases, with 11 bases between the two germline ends. Germline CDR1 is MNHEY and CDR2 is SVGEGT. The CDR3 region has the DNA TGTGCCAGCAGTGACAGTTCGAACAATCAGCCCCAGCATTTT. Encoded protein: CASSDSSNNQPQHF.

This clonotype was counted only a few times. CDR3 bases: TGTGCCAGCAGCCCAAGCCTAGCCAAAAACATTCAGTACTTC. Protein: CASSPSLAKNIQYF. The chain carries TRBV11-2 and TRBJ2-4; D is uncertain. CDR1 is SGHAT and CDR2 is FQNNGV in the germline V gene. Trimming removed 5 bases from V and 0 bases from J, with 8 bases in between. This CDR3 spans 14 amino acids.

This clonotype was detected only a few times. In DNA, the CDR3 is TGTGCCAGCAGCTTCTTGGTCGGGAGTGGCTACACCTTC. Protein sequence: CASSFLVGSGYTF. V and J are TRBV7-9 and TRBJ1-2; no clear D. Looked up from germline, CDR1 is SEHNR and CDR2 is FQNEAQ (reference sequence). This CDR3 region has 13 residues. V was clipped by 3 bases and J by 7 bases, with 12 bases between them.

Written as DNA, the CDR3 is TGTGCCAGCAGCGAGGGGGGTGGGGCCAACGTCCTGACTTTC. Translating gives CASSEGGGANVLTF. The chain has TRBV7-2 and TRBJ2-6; D may be TRBD1 or TRBD2 (6 bases each). Trimming shortened V by 5 bases and J by 3 bases, and 8 bases separated the two germline ends. The CDR3 consists of 14 residues. Looked up from germline, CDR1 is SGHTA and CDR2 is FQGNSA.

The rearrangement uses TRBV20-1 and TRBJ2-7, with no clear D. From germline, CDR1 is DFQATT and CDR2 SNEGSKA (reference sequence). V lost 2 bases to trimming and J lost 0 bases, with 8 bases between them. The CDR3 spans 13 residues. The CDR3 region has the DNA TGCAGTGCTAGAAATCCCTTCTCCTACGAGCAGTACTTC. This gives the protein CSARNPFSYEQYF.

This clonotype occurred a few times. The chain links TRBV7-2 to TRBJ2-1; possibly TRBD2 for D (5 bases). The V and J ends lost 5 bases and 0 bases respectively, with 11 bases between them. Germline CDR1 is SGHTA and CDR2 is FQGNSA. The CDR3 consists of 15 residues. CDR3 sequence reads: CASSKAASSYNEQFF. The CDR3 DNA is TGTGCCAGCAGCAAAGCGGCGAGCTCCTACAATGAGCAGTTCTTC.

This clonotype was detected once. The CDR3 DNA reads as TGTGCCAGCAGTTTACCGGGACGGTCTCTGAGCACAGATACGCAGTATTTT. Translated, it gives CASSLPGRSLSTDTQYF. The chain uses TRBV27 and TRBJ2-3; TRBD1 or TRBD2 may be the D gene (5 bases each). Germline V gene data show CDR1 as MNHEY and CDR2 as SMNVEV (reference sequence). With 2 bases removed from V and 0 bases from J, the gap between germline ends came to 15 bases. The CDR3 spans 17 residues.

The chain is built from TRBV28 and TRBJ2-2; 7 bases line up with TRBD1. V was pared by 5 bases and J by 7 bases, with 4 bases of the junction left unmatched. Germline V gene lookup returns CDR1 MDHEN and CDR2 SYDVKM. This CDR3 has 13 amino acids. This CDR3 reads CASSLDRVGELFF. CDR3 in DNA: TGTGCCAGCAGTCTTGACAGGGTCGGGGAGCTGTTTTTT.

The rearrangement joins TRBV5-5 to TRBJ2-4; 8 nucleotides line up with TRBD1. V lost 0 bases and J lost 13; bases outside the gene matches: 12. The CDR3 has 15 residues. Germline V lookup: CDR1 SGHKS, CDR2 YYEKEE (reference sequence). The CDR3 DNA is TGTGCCAGCAGCTTGGTAGGACAGGGAGTCTGGGGGCAGTACTTC. This encodes CASSLVGQGVWGQYF.

This rearrangement joins TRBV7-9 to TRBJ1-2, with a tentative D call TRBD1 (6 bases). V lost 8 bases and J 3 bases, leaving 13 bases between the germline ends. The germline gives CDR1 SEHNR, CDR2 FQNEAQ (reference sequence). CDR3 length: 13 residues. The CDR3 coding sequence is TGTGCCAGCTACACAGGGCCCCACTATGGCTACACCTTC. It translates to CASYTGPHYGYTF.

Only a few counts were recorded for this clonotype. V is TRBV20-1 and J is TRBJ2-3; TRBD2 matches at 11 bases. CDR3 length equals 17 residues. V was clipped by 5 bases and J by 3 bases; unmatched bases: 13. Per the germline V gene, CDR1 is DFQATT and CDR2 is SNEGSKA (reference sequence). The CDR3 bases are TGCAGTGCTCCCACTAGCGGGAGAGCGGGCGGGACAGATACGCAGTATTTT. The encoded protein is CSAPTSGRAGGTDTQYF.

V is TRBV7-9 and J is TRBJ2-7; D is undetermined. Germline V CDR1 and CDR2: SEHNR, FQNEAQ (reference sequence). With 4 bases removed from V and 9 bases from J, the gap between germline ends came to 10 bases. The CDR3 runs 11 residues. CDR3 nucleotides: TGTGCCAGCAGCTCCCTGGCAGGGCAGTACTTC. Protein: CASSSLAGQYF.

This clonotype was seen more than once but under ten times. This rearrangement joins TRBV2 to TRBJ1-6; no firm D call. CDR3 size: 15 residues. Germline values: CDR1 SNHLY, CDR2 FYNNEI. Trimming pared 0 bases from V and 7 bases from J, leaving 10 bases between. CDR3 loop: CASSEAVFVNSPLHF. DNA for the CDR3: TGTGCCAGCAGTGAAGCTGTGTTCGTCAATTCACCCCTCCACTTT.

The gene calls are TRBV28 and TRBJ2-7; TRBD1 is a possible D gene (5 bases). Germline assignment: CDR1 MDHEN and CDR2 SYDVKM. CDR3 length: 12 amino acids. V was pared by 4 bases and J by 6 bases, with 10 bases between. The CDR3 coding sequence is TGTGCCAGCAGTTCCAGGGCCGGCGAGCAGTACTTC. Its translation: CASSSRAGEQYF.

This clonotype turned up a few times. The rearrangement uses TRBV7-6 and TRBJ2-5; D remains unclear. The CDR3 extends over 15 amino acids. CDR1 and CDR2 from the germline V gene are SGHVS and FNYEAQ. Trimming took off 4 bases at V and 4 bases at J, with 16 bases between the two ends. As DNA, the CDR3 is TGTGCCAGCAGCTCCGGACCAGGCGTCGGAGAGACCCAGTACTTC. Translated, it gives CASSSGPGVGETQYF.

This sequence joins TRBV20-1 and TRBJ2-2, with D possibly TRBD1 on 7 matching bases. The V end lost 4 bases, the J end lost 3 bases, and 15 bases lay between the germline ends. The length of the CDR3 is 15 residues. Per the germline V gene, CDR1 is DFQATT and CDR2 is SNEGSKA (reference sequence). The CDR3 nucleotides are TGCAGTGCTAAGTTGCAGGGGGGCCACACCGGGGAGCTGTTTTTT. Its translation: CSAKLQGGHTGELFF.

The gene calls are TRBV7-2 and TRBJ2-1; D may be TRBD1 (5 bases). The CDR3 consists of 16 residues. V was shortened by 4 bases and J by 4 bases, with 17 bases between the two germline ends. Per germline, CDR1 SGHTA and CDR2 FQGNSA. The CDR3 region has the DNA TGTGCCAGCAGCTCAACAATAGGGGCAGGGTACAATGAGCAGTTCTTC. Translating gives CASSSTIGAGYNEQFF.

The chain joins TRBV20-1 to TRBJ2-7, with 8 bases that match TRBD2. Germline lookup yields CDR1 DFQATT and CDR2 SNEGSKA (reference sequence). The CDR3 covers 17 residues. Trimming at V came to 1 base and at J to 7 bases, leaving 18 bases not matched to a gene. The CDR3 DNA reads TGCAGTGCTAGAGCCTCCCCGAGGACTAGCACCGGCGGGGAGCAGTACTTC. Translation gives CSARASPRTSTGGEQYF.

This chain connects TRBV5-6 to TRBJ1-6; D not resolved. Germline CDR1 and CDR2: SGHDT and YYEEEE. V lost 2 bases and J 2 bases, leaving 11 bases between the germline ends. This CDR3 contains 16 residues. The CDR3 region has the DNA TGTGCCAGCAGCTTCGTTTCTGGACCCTATAATTCACCCCTCCACTTT. It specifies CASSFVSGPYNSPLHF. Full variable domain (rest looked up from reference TRBV5-6 and TRBJ1-6): DAGVTQSPTHLIKTRGQQVTLRCSPKSGHDTVSWYQQALGQGPQFIFQYYEEEERQRGNFPDRFSGHQFPNYSSELNVNALLLGDSALYLCASSFVSGPYNSPLHFGNGTRLTVT.

This chain connects TRBV29-1 to TRBJ2-1, with D perhaps TRBD1 (6 bases). CDR3 length: 15 residues. Germline CDR1 is SQVTM and CDR2 is ANQGSEA. The CDR3 DNA is TGCAACCTTCAAAAAGGGGGAATCTCCTACAATGAGCAGTTCTTC. As protein: CNLQKGGISYNEQFF.

Written as DNA, the CDR3 is TGTGCCAGCAGCTCCATAGCGGGAAGGGCAGATACGCAGTATTTT. This sequence encodes CASSSIAGRADTQYF. The J gene is TRBJ2-3, the V gene TRBV13; 8 nucleotides agree with TRBD2. CDR3 length equals 15 residues. From germline, CDR1 is PRHDT and CDR2 FYEKMQ (reference sequence). Trimming at V came to 4 bases and at J to 4 bases, leaving 7 bases not matched to a gene. Using reference TRBV13 and TRBJ2-3 for the parts outside the CDR3, the full variable domain is AAGVIQSPRHLIKEKRETATLKCYPIPRHDTVYWYQQGPGQDPQFLISFYEKMQSDKGSIPDRFSAQQFSDYHSELNMSSLELGDSALYFCASSSIAGRADTQYFGPGTRLTVL.

The chain joins TRBV20-1 to TRBJ2-3, with 10 bases lining up with TRBD2. Germline lookup yields CDR1 DFQATT and CDR2 SNEGSKA (reference sequence). The ends lost 1 base at V and 5 bases at J; junction bases unmatched: 6. The CDR3 is made up of 15 amino acids. The CDR3 bases are TGCAGTGCTAGAGGCCTAGCGGGAGTATTAGATACGCAGTATTTT. This encodes CSARGLAGVLDTQYF.

This clonotype was seen a handful of times. V is TRBV29-1 and J is TRBJ1-4, with TRBD1 as a possible D gene (5 bases). V was clipped by 4 bases and J by 5 bases, with 8 bases between them. Germline CDR1 and CDR2: SQVTM and ANQGSEA. This CDR3 has 12 residues. The CDR3 protein is CSVGQQNEKLFF. Here the CDR3 DNA reads TGCAGCGTTGGACAGCAAAATGAAAAACTGTTTTTT.

The chain is built from TRBV29-1 and TRBJ2-7; 7 positions agree with TRBD2. The CDR3 contains 14 residues. Trimming removed 4 bases from V and 5 bases from J; junction bases left unmatched: 11. CDR1 is SQVTM, CDR2 ANQGSEA, per germline. The CDR3 sequence: CSVGGGAGTHEQYF. CDR3 nucleotides: TGCAGCGTTGGGGGAGGGGCGGGTACCCACGAGCAGTACTTC.